Below, one TCR beta chain is given with its context. The sample originates from a study of blood T cell repertoires in COVID-19. The wider study: COVID-19 samples, acute and convalescent, were from the United States, Italy and Spain. PBMCs, B-cell-depleted T cells, or T cells were the source of the cDNA or gDNA that made up the material.

Original data processing: For nucleated cells, counts were estimated from reference gene primer amplification. Some clones are missing from TCRdb's copy, which holds only in-frame ones; the method was immunoSEQ multiplex PCR. V and J calls and clone size are those listed in that table; D and trimming were worked out from the DNA. Here the sample spans around 110,000 clones, approximately 84% being singletons. This receptor was taken from a man aged 40-49 years with acute or convalescent COVID-19. The sequencing input was peripheral blood.

CDR3 in DNA: TGTGCCAGTAAGGCAGCGATTAACTATGGCTACACCTTC. Translation: CASKAAINYGYTF. This rearrangement joins TRBV19 to TRBJ1-2; D is ambiguous. This CDR3 is built from 13 residues. Trimming cost V 7 bases and J 1 base, with 10 bases left between them. Germline CDR1 and CDR2: LNHDA and SQIVND (reference sequence).